The 24 T cell receptor beta chains listed next were all sequenced from one sample in a study of OX40 agonist ivuxolimab in advanced cancers. Profiling relied on immunoSEQ multiplex PCR, and the TCRdb table lists in-frame clones only, not all of them. This table holds about 31,000 clones, about 89% found once. This specimen consisted of CD4+ or CD8+ T cells sorted from blood, obtained in a trial of the OX40 agonist ivuxolimab. These TCRs come from an adult with an advanced solid tumor such as melanoma, head and neck, liver or kidney cancer.

This clone has more than one count but fewer than ten. V gene TRBV10-1 combines with J gene TRBJ2-2; no clear D gene. V was cut by 10 bases and J by 1 base, with 10 bases left in between. The CDR3 consists of 13 residues. Germline lookup yields CDR1 WNHNN and CDR2 SYGVQD (reference sequence). DNA for the CDR3: TGCGCCACCTTCGACGGGAACACCGGGGAGCTGTTTTTT. Translating gives CATFDGNTGELFF.

This clone was seen only once. V usage is TRBV5-5 and J usage is TRBJ2-4; perhaps TRBD1 as D (5 bases). CDR3 length: 11 amino acids. Between the trimmed V and J ends, which lost 0 bases and 13 bases, there was a span of 8 bases. The germline V gene has CDR1 SGHKS and CDR2 YYEKEE (reference sequence). This CDR3 reads CASSLGTLQYF. The CDR3 DNA reads as TGTGCCAGCAGCTTGGGGACACTGCAGTACTTC.

V gene TRBV15 combines with J gene TRBJ2-5; 13 bases fit TRBD2. CDR1 is LNHNV, CDR2 YYDKDF, per germline (reference sequence). This CDR3 is 15 amino acids long. With 5 bases clipped from V and 3 bases from J, the junction kept 3 bases outside the gene matches. CDR3 sequence: CATSLLAGGEETQYF. The CDR3 bases are TGTGCCACCAGCCTACTAGCGGGAGGGGAAGAGACCCAGTACTTC.

The rearrangement uses TRBV19 and TRBJ2-7; D gene unclear. The germline CDR1 and CDR2 sequences are LNHDA and SQIVND (reference sequence). The CDR3 sequence is 14 residues long. The V and J ends lost 2 bases and 5 bases respectively, with 13 bases between them. In DNA, the CDR3 is TGTGCCAGTAGTATAAATCTCGGATCCGACGAGCAGTACTTC. This encodes CASSINLGSDEQYF.

The chain links TRBV4-1 to TRBJ2-2, with D tentatively TRBD1 or TRBD2 (7 bases each). Germline V gene data show CDR1 as MGHRA and CDR2 as YSYEKL. The V and J ends lost 3 bases and 2 bases respectively, with 16 bases between them. The CDR3 is 17 residues long. The CDR3 bases are TGCGCCAGCAGCCAGTCCGGGGGGACAGTTAACACCGGGGAGCTGTTTTTT. This codes for CASSQSGGTVNTGELFF.

The chain couples TRBV28 to TRBJ2-5; TRBD2 agrees at 10 bases. The CDR3 is 13 residues long. J was trimmed by 4 bases and V by 7 bases; bases with no gene match: 3. Germline values: CDR1 MDHEN, CDR2 SYDVKM. The CDR3 protein is CASNLAGVETQYF. The CDR3 coding sequence is TGTGCCAGCAACCTAGCGGGAGTAGAGACCCAGTACTTC.

The chain couples TRBV4-2 to TRBJ2-2; TRBD1 might be the D (5 bases). CDR1 and CDR2 from the germline V gene are LGHNA and YNFKEQ. V gave up 3 bases and J gave up 6 bases, with 11 bases separating them. The length of the CDR3 is 14 residues. CDR3 protein: CASSQDRGSGELFF. DNA for the CDR3: TGTGCCAGCAGCCAGGATAGGGGATCCGGGGAGCTGTTTTTT.

J is TRBJ2-1 and V is TRBV28, with 8 bases lining up with TRBD1. The CDR3 has 17 amino acids. V dropped 5 bases and J dropped 6; count of bases not matched to a gene: 15. Germline V gives CDR1 MDHEN, CDR2 SYDVKM. The CDR3 DNA is TGTGCCAGCAGTCTCCACCCCGGGACAGGAGACCTCAATGAGCAGTTCTTC. This codes for CASSLHPGTGDLNEQFF.

V gene TRBV10-1 combines with J gene TRBJ1-1, with unresolved D. The V and J ends lost 3 bases and 4 bases respectively, with 9 bases between them. Germline CDR1 and CDR2: WNHNN and SYGVQD (reference sequence). The CDR3 contains 13 residues. CDR3 DNA sequence: TGCGCCAGCAGTGAAAGGCAAGGCACTGAAGCTTTCTTT. Translated, it gives CASSERQGTEAFF.

The genes are TRBV5-1 and TRBJ1-1; D possibly corresponds to TRBD1 (5 bases). V gave up 7 bases and J gave up 5 bases, with 21 bases separating them. The V gene's germline CDR1 is SGHRS and CDR2 YFSETQ. The CDR3 is 15 residues long. The CDR3 here is CASSRGPSVSTEAFF. CDR3 DNA sequence: TGCGCCAGCTCAAGGGGCCCATCGGTGAGTACTGAAGCTTTCTTT. Full variable domain (missing parts from reference TRBV5-1 and TRBJ1-1): KAGVTQTPRYLIKTRGQQVTLSCSPISGHRSVSWYQQTPGQGLQFLFEYFSETQRNKGNFPGRFSGRQFSNSRSEMNVSTLELGDSALYLCASSRGPSVSTEAFFGQGTRLTVV.

The rearrangement joins TRBV4-1 to TRBJ2-7; 7 nucleotides match TRBD1. CDR3 size: 17 residues. After removal of 6 bases from V and 5 bases from J, the junction contained 19 bases not matched to a gene. CDR1 and CDR2 from the germline V gene are MGHRA and YSYEKL. CDR3 sequence reads: CASSQQGGAGIIDEQYF. In nucleotides, the CDR3 is TGCGCCAGCAGTCAACAAGGGGGCGCGGGTATTATCGACGAGCAGTACTTC.

This sequence joins TRBV9 and TRBJ2-1; D is possibly TRBD1 (5 bases). The V end lost 0 bases, the J end lost 6 bases, and 10 bases lay between the germline ends. The CDR3 totals 14 residues. Looked up from germline, CDR1 is SGDLS and CDR2 is YYNGEE. CDR3: CASSVARVGNEQFF. The DNA for the CDR3 is TGTGCCAGCAGCGTAGCCAGGGTGGGCAATGAGCAGTTCTTC. Looking up the rest from reference TRBV9 and TRBJ2-1 gives the full variable domain: DSGVTQTPKHLITATGQRVTLRCSPRSGDLSVYWYQQSLDQGLQFLIQYYNGEERAKGNILERFSAQQFPDLHSELNLSSLELGDSALYFCASSVARVGNEQFFGPGTRLTVL.

This chain connects TRBV16 to TRBJ2-1; either TRBD1 or TRBD2 may supply D (5 bases each). The V end was cut by 2 bases, the J end by 0 bases, with 11 bases between. The germline V gene has CDR1 KGHSY and CDR2 FQNENV. This CDR3 is 16 amino acids long. CDR3 coding DNA: TGTGCCAGCAGCCAAGGGGGAGCGAGCTCCTACAATGAGCAGTTCTTC. It codes for CASSQGGASSYNEQFF.

This chain joins TRBV2 and TRBJ1-1, with 8 nucleotides matching TRBD1. Germline trimming cut 8 bases from V and 5 bases from J; bases unmatched to any gene: 7. This CDR3 has 13 amino acids. Looked up from germline, CDR1 is SNHLY and CDR2 is FYNNEI. CDR3: CASVRTGQTEAFF. The DNA of the CDR3 is TGTGCCAGCGTAAGGACAGGGCAGACTGAAGCTTTCTTT. Using reference TRBV2 and TRBJ1-1 for the parts outside the CDR3, the full variable domain is EPEVTQTPSHQVTQMGQEVILRCVPISNHLYFYWYRQILGQKVEFLVSFYNNEISEKSEIFDDQFSVERPDGSNFTLKIRSTKLEDSAMYFCASVRTGQTEAFFGQGTRLTVV.

The chain recombines TRBV18 with TRBJ2-2; D gene unclear. Trimming left V 1 base short and J 4 bases short, with 13 bases between. The CDR3 spans 16 residues. In germline, CDR1 is KGHSH, CDR2 LQKENI. This CDR3 is CASSPQTPQVTGELFF. The DNA of the CDR3 is TGTGCCAGCTCACCACAGACACCTCAAGTCACCGGGGAGCTGTTTTTT.

This sequence joins TRBV5-1 and TRBJ2-2, with D maybe TRBD2 (6 bases). The germline V and J ends were trimmed by 2 bases and 7 bases, with 12 bases remaining between them. Germline V CDR1 and CDR2: SGHRS, YFSETQ. The CDR3 consists of 14 residues. Here the CDR3 DNA reads TGCGCCAGCAGCTTCCCGGGGGAGGACGGGGAGCTGTTTTTT. Translation: CASSFPGEDGELFF.

The chain employs TRBV19 and TRBJ2-1, with 12 nucleotides matching TRBD2. The CDR3 is made up of 14 amino acids. The germline V gene has CDR1 LNHDA and CDR2 SQIVND (reference sequence). V shed 4 bases and J 9 bases; nucleotides not matched to a gene: 4. CDR3 loop: CASSTTSGSSEQFF. As DNA, the CDR3 is TGTGCCAGTAGTACGACTAGCGGGAGCAGTGAGCAGTTCTTC.

This chain connects TRBV19 to TRBJ1-5; D perhaps matches TRBD1 (6 bases). Deletions cut 4 bases from V and 4 bases from J, with 14 bases between. From germline, CDR1 is LNHDA and CDR2 SQIVND (reference sequence). This CDR3 is 15 amino acids long. CDR3 sequence: CASSRIRTENQPQHF. Here the CDR3 DNA reads TGTGCCAGTAGTAGGATCCGGACAGAAAATCAGCCCCAGCATTTT.

CDR3 bases: TGCAGCGTGCGACTGGGACAGCCAGGCATTCAGTACTTC. It codes for CSVRLGQPGIQYF. The rearrangement joins TRBV29-1 to TRBJ2-4; 7 bases line up with TRBD1. This CDR3 is 13 amino acids long. The V and J ends lost 6 bases and 9 bases, in that order; junction bases with no gene match: 11. CDR1 SQVTM and CDR2 ANQGSEA come from the germline V gene.

The table lists this clone with a count of one. The chain has TRBV7-9 and TRBJ2-1; a possible D gene is TRBD1 (6 bases). Germline values: CDR1 SEHNR, CDR2 FQNEAQ (reference sequence). This CDR3 is built from 16 residues. V lost 1 base and J lost 8, with 18 bases in between. CDR3 in amino acids: CASSLVGGRPGDEQFF. The CDR3 DNA reads TGTGCCAGCAGCTTAGTTGGGGGTAGACCAGGGGATGAGCAGTTCTTC.

The V call is TRBV2, the J call TRBJ2-1, with 10 bases aligning to TRBD2. J was trimmed by 2 bases and V by 6 bases; bases with no gene match: 4. The germline CDR1 and CDR2 sequences are SNHLY and FYNNEI. The CDR3 sequence is 15 residues long. Here the CDR3 DNA reads TGTGCCAGCAGCCCAACTAGCGGGGCCTACAATGAGCAGTTCTTC. Protein sequence: CASSPTSGAYNEQFF.

The rearrangement links TRBV29-1 to TRBJ1-5; 8 bases map to TRBD1. The V segment lost 6 bases and the J segment 2 bases; nucleotides outside the gene matches: 6. Germline CDR1 and CDR2: SQVTM and ANQGSEA. The CDR3 sequence is 14 residues long. The CDR3 DNA is TGCAGCGTCGCCGAGACAGGGGGCAATCAGCCCCAGCATTTT. Encoded protein: CSVAETGGNQPQHF.

V gene TRBV28 combines with J gene TRBJ2-7; 7 nucleotides agree with TRBD2. After removal of 1 base from V and 0 bases from J, the junction contained 9 bases not matched to a gene. This CDR3 has 17 residues. In germline, CDR1 is MDHEN, CDR2 SYDVKM. The CDR3 reads CASSLSALARSSYEQYF. Written as DNA, the CDR3 is TGTGCCAGCAGTTTATCGGCACTAGCGAGAAGCTCCTACGAGCAGTACTTC.

Here the CDR3 DNA reads TGCGCCAGCAGCCAAGGGACAGGGCTTAGGAGCAATCAGCCCCAGCATTTT. Its translation is CASSQGTGLRSNQPQHF. The chain carries TRBV4-1 and TRBJ1-5, with 8 bases aligning to TRBD1. Germline V gene sequence: CDR1 MGHRA, CDR2 YSYEKL. The CDR3 loop spans 17 amino acids. Trimming cost V 1 base and J 1 base; bases outside gene matches: 6.